Presented here are 24 T cell receptor beta chains from one specimen sequenced in a study of blood T cells in healthy people across ages. PCR was performed a second time for roughly 6 to 12 cycles using a sample-barcoded 5' primer and a J-beta primer mix. TCRdb analysed the 5' RACE reads with MiXCR anew, one entry per CDR3 protein. The sample has more than 700,000 distinct CDR3 sequences, about half seen once. Sequencing was carried out using blood. The receptors here all came from a man older than 75 in good health.

The chain links TRBV6-1 to TRBJ2-7, with 9 nucleotides matching TRBD1. V was pared by 8 bases and J by 5 bases, with 4 bases of the junction left unmatched. CDR3 size: 12 residues. Germline loops: CDR1 MNHNS, CDR2 SASEGT. CDR3 in DNA: TGTGCCAGCGTGGACAGGGGCCACGAGCAGTACTTC. It translates to CASVDRGHEQYF.

This clonotype has at least ten counts. The CDR3 reads CASSSGRDYNEQFF. The CDR3 nucleotides are TGTGCCAGCAGTAGCGGGAGGGACTACAATGAGCAGTTCTTC. V usage is TRBV12-3 or TRBV12-4 and J usage is TRBJ2-1; 10 bases align to TRBD2. After removal of 5 bases from V and 3 bases from J, the junction contained 1 base not matched to a gene. The length of the CDR3 is 14 residues.

The chain links TRBV7-3 to TRBJ2-1; no definite D call. The germline gives CDR1 SGHTA, CDR2 FQGTGA. V was clipped by 3 bases and J by 13 bases, with 16 bases between them. CDR3 size: 13 residues. CDR3 loop: CASSFSTMETQFF. The CDR3 DNA reads TGTGCCAGCAGCTTTTCCACCATGGAGACCCAGTTCTTC.

This chain connects TRBV18 to TRBJ2-5; a weak D match, TRBD1 (5 bases). With the DNA end fitting TRBJ2-7 better, the J assignment may be wrong. Germline CDR1 KGHSH, CDR2 LQKENI. The CDR3 runs 14 residues. The CDR3 DNA sequence: TGTGCCAGCTCACCACCGGCAGGGACCTACGAGCAGTACTTC. Its translation: CASSPPAGTYEQYF.

This clonotype was recorded a few times. The chain couples TRBV12-3 or TRBV12-4 to TRBJ1-2, with D possibly being TRBD1 (5 bases). The V end was cut by 5 bases, the J end by 8 bases, with 15 bases between. This CDR3 spans 13 amino acids. CDR3 in amino acids: CASSQRQGGGYTF. DNA for the CDR3: TGTGCCAGCAGTCAACGCCAGGGCGGCGGCTACACCTTC.

The chain uses TRBV24-1 and TRBJ2-3, with D possibly TRBD1 on 6 matching bases. Trimming took 5 bases from V and 0 from J, leaving 20 bases between them. From germline, CDR1 is KGHDR and CDR2 SFDVKD. The CDR3 totals 18 residues. CDR3 region: CATSGERTVATSTDTQYF. CDR3 in DNA: TGTGCCACCAGTGGAGAAAGGACAGTAGCTACTAGCACAGATACGCAGTATTTT.

This clonotype was seen ten or more times. V and J are TRBV7-2 and TRBJ1-4, with unresolved D. Germline V gene lookup returns CDR1 SGHTA and CDR2 FQGNSA. V was shortened by 8 bases and J by 0 bases, with 13 bases between the two germline ends. The CDR3 spans 15 residues. CDR3 in amino acids: CASRLSPATNEKLFF. CDR3 in DNA: TGTGCCAGCCGACTGTCGCCTGCAACTAATGAAAAACTGTTTTTT.

There are a few counts of this clonotype. V is TRBV5-1 and J is TRBJ2-2, with D hard to call. With 0 bases removed from V and 1 base from J, the gap between germline ends came to 7 bases. The length of the CDR3 is 15 residues. Per germline, CDR1 SGHRS and CDR2 YFSETQ. The CDR3 DNA sequence: TGCGCCAGCAGCTTGGTCGTAGGGAACACCGGGGAGCTGTTTTTT. This gives the protein CASSLVVGNTGELFF.

The chain combines TRBV7-3 with TRBJ2-1; tentatively, D is TRBD2 (6 bases). The assigned J gene may be wrong: the sequence end matches TRBJ2-7 better. The germline gives CDR1 SGHTA, CDR2 FQGTGA. CDR3 length: 17 residues. In DNA, the CDR3 is TGTGCCAGCAGTGCTAATGGGGGGTCGAGCTCCTACAATGAGCAGTACTTC. Amino acid sequence: CASSANGGSSSYNEQYF.

This chain links TRBV10-3 with TRBJ2-4; 7 bases align to TRBD2. Germline V gene data show CDR1 as ENHRY and CDR2 as SYGVKD. This CDR3 comprises 13 residues. V lost 2 bases and J lost 13; bases outside the gene matches: 8. For the CDR3, the DNA is TGTGCCATCAGTGAGGGGGAGAGGCGGGAGCAGTACTTC. It specifies CAISEGERREQYF.

The gene calls are TRBV10-3 and TRBJ2-1; 14 nucleotides align to TRBD2. The CDR3 contains 15 residues. V dropped 6 bases and J dropped 10; count of bases not matched to a gene: 8. Germline V gene lookup returns CDR1 ENHRY and CDR2 SYGVKD. CDR3 DNA: TGTGCCATCAGCCCCGGACTAGCGGGAGGAGTCGAGCAGTTCTTC. Translated: CAISPGLAGGVEQFF.

A word on this clonotype: One end of the junction does not line up with germline, which may come from a read error. The chain links TRBV4-3 to TRBJ2-1; TRBD2 aligns across 7 bases. Germline CDR1 LGHNA, CDR2 YSLEER. The CDR3 runs 18 residues. The CDR3: CASSQDLESASGYSEQFF. The CDR3 nucleotides are TGCGCCAGCAGCCAAGACCTCGAGAGTGCTAGCGGATACAGTGAGCAGTTCTTC.

Concerning this clonotype itself: It may be a read error: a sequence one base away is much more abundant. The J gene is TRBJ2-1, the V gene TRBV7-2; D not certain. The CDR3 sequence is 14 residues long. Germline loops: CDR1 SGHTA, CDR2 FQGNSA. The DNA for the CDR3 is TGTGCCAGCAACTTAGTAACCACAACCAATGAGCAGTTCTTC. This codes for CASNLVTTTNEQFF.

This clonotype came up a few times. CDR3 in DNA: TGCGCCAGCAGCCCGGGACAGGACAACTATGGCTACACCTTC. This sequence encodes CASSPGQDNYGYTF. This chain uses TRBV4-3 with TRBJ1-2; TRBD1 matches at 8 bases. This CDR3 has 14 residues. After removal of 4 bases from V and 2 bases from J, the junction contained 3 bases not matched to a gene. In germline, CDR1 is LGHNA, CDR2 YSLEER.

This clonotype was counted a few times. The CDR3 sequence: CASSRTYSGRTDTQYF. DNA for the CDR3: TGTGCCAGCAGCCGTACTTATAGCGGGAGGACAGATACGCAGTATTTT. This chain connects TRBV7-2 to TRBJ2-3; 10 nucleotides match TRBD2. The ends lost 5 bases at V and 3 bases at J; junction bases unmatched: 8. This CDR3 has 16 residues. Per the germline V gene, CDR1 is SGHTA and CDR2 is FQGNSA. Full variable domain (rest looked up from reference TRBV7-2 and TRBJ2-3): GAGVSQSPSNKVTEKGKDVELRCDPISGHTALYWYRQSLGQGLEFLIYFQGNSAPDKSGLPSDRFSAERTGGSVSTLTIQRTQQEDSAVYLCASSRTYSGRTDTQYFGPGTRLTVL.

This clonotype has a handful of counts. V usage is TRBV18 and J usage is TRBJ2-5; 9 bases match TRBD2. J gave up 5 bases and V 3 bases, and 13 bases lay outside the gene matches. Germline CDR1 is KGHSH and CDR2 is LQKENI. CDR3 size: 17 residues. The CDR3 protein is CASSPTGLAGDRETQYF. DNA for the CDR3: TGTGCCAGCTCACCGACCGGGTTAGCGGGAGATCGGGAGACCCAGTACTTC.

The CDR3 loop reads CASSPPGQLNNEQFF. The DNA of the CDR3 is TGTGCCAGCAGTCCCCCGGGACAGCTGAACAATGAGCAGTTCTTC. The chain joins TRBV12-3 or TRBV12-4 to TRBJ2-1; 7 bases align to TRBD1. Trimming removed 5 bases from V and 5 bases from J; junction bases left unmatched: 9. The CDR3 consists of 15 residues.

A note on this clonotype: This may be a read error, as it is one base from a much larger clone. The rearrangement uses TRBV29-1 and TRBJ2-2, with a possible D match to TRBD2 (5 bases). This CDR3 is built from 13 residues. Between the trimmed V and J ends, which lost 7 bases and 0 bases, there was a span of 9 bases. In germline, CDR1 is SQVTM, CDR2 ANQGSEA. CDR3 nucleotide sequence: TGCAGCGCCGGGATTACGAACACCGGGGAGCTGTTTTTT. As protein: CSAGITNTGELFF.

This clonotype came up many times. V gene TRBV4-3 combines with J gene TRBJ1-4; 10 nucleotides line up with TRBD1. V lost 4 bases and J lost 4; bases outside the gene matches: 0. The CDR3 runs to 14 residues. Germline CDR1 is LGHNA and CDR2 is YSLEER. The CDR3 DNA sequence: TGCGCCAGCAGCCGGGACAGGGGTAATGAAAAACTGTTTTTT. This sequence encodes CASSRDRGNEKLFF.

This clonotype has a count of ten or more. This chain links TRBV29-1 with TRBJ2-7; TRBD1 matches 10 bases. Germline loops: CDR1 SQVTM, CDR2 ANQGSEA. The CDR3 spans 13 residues. The J segment lost 6 bases and the V segment lost 7 bases, leaving 9 bases of the junction unmatched. The CDR3 coding sequence is TGCAGCGGACGGGAGACAGGGGGCACCGAGCAGTACTTC. Amino acids: CSGRETGGTEQYF.

V gene TRBV27 combines with J gene TRBJ2-7; TRBD1 aligns across 10 bases. The J call may be wrong; the DNA end is better matched by TRBJ2-4. From germline, CDR1 is MNHEY and CDR2 SMNVEV (reference sequence). This CDR3 has 15 amino acids. In DNA form, the CDR3 reads TGTGCCAGCAGAAGTTTGGGACAGGGGAAAAACATTCAGTACTTC. Translated: CASRSLGQGKNIQYF.

The CDR3 nucleotides read TGTGCCTGGACCGACAGGGGGAACACTGAAGCTTTCTTT. Translating gives CAWTDRGNTEAFF. This rearrangement joins TRBV30 to TRBJ1-1; 8 bases are shared with TRBD1. This CDR3 region has 13 residues. CDR1 and CDR2 from the germline V gene are GTSNPN and SVGIG (reference sequence). V gave up 4 bases and J gave up 1 base; unmatched junction bases: 2. The full variable domain, in which reference TRBV30 and TRBJ1-1 provide the parts outside the CDR3, is SQTIHQWPATLVQPVGSPLSLECTVEGTSNPNLYWYRQAAGRGLQLLFYSVGIGQISSEVPQNLSASRPQDRQFILSSKKLLLSDSGFYLCAWTDRGNTEAFFGQGTRLTVV.

This clonotype was recorded many times. The chain combines TRBV7-9 with TRBJ2-1, with 7 bases fitting TRBD2. This CDR3 contains 16 residues. With V trimmed by 5 bases and J by 7 bases, 14 bases remained unmatched. The germline CDR1 and CDR2 sequences are SEHNR and FQNEAQ (reference sequence). CDR3 loop: CASSPPEGRERNEQFF. The CDR3 DNA reads as TGTGCCAGCAGCCCCCCAGAGGGGCGGGAGCGTAATGAGCAGTTCTTC.

This clonotype was seen a handful of times. The chain carries TRBV20-1 and TRBJ2-7, with 8 bases fitting TRBD1. The CDR3 is 15 residues long. V gave up 1 base and J gave up 5 bases; unmatched junction bases: 10. Per the germline V gene, CDR1 is DFQATT and CDR2 is SNEGSKA (reference sequence). The CDR3 sequence is CSARGGRTGTHEQYF. In DNA form, the CDR3 reads TGCAGTGCTAGAGGTGGGAGGACAGGGACCCACGAGCAGTACTTC.